These 24 T cell receptor beta chains share one sample of origin, sequenced in a study of tumor and adjacent non-tumor tissue in lung cancer. The library came from three nested PCR rounds adapted from ARM-PCR protocols. Each CDR3 protein gets one entry after TCRdb re-called the multiplex PCR reads with MiXCR. The repertoire includes under 150,000 distinct CDR3 sequences, around three fifths of them detected once, and about 13% sits in the top ten. RNA was extracted from bulk tissue without any cell sorting. What was sequenced was lung tumor tissue. All receptors come from a man aged 25-45 years with non-small cell lung cancer.

On this clonotype itself: With a much larger clone just one base away, this may be a read error. The chain carries TRBV20-1 and TRBJ2-3, with 7 nucleotides matching TRBD1. Germline CDR1 reads DFQATT; CDR2 reads SNEGSKA (reference sequence). The CDR3 loop spans 14 amino acids. The CDR3 region has the DNA TGCAGTGCCCCGGACACTCCCGGGACAGATATGCAGTATTTT. Amino acid sequence: CSAPDTPGTDMQYF.

The sample holds many counts of this clonotype. J is TRBJ2-5 and V is TRBV20-1; D is possibly TRBD2 (7 bases). CDR1 is DFQATT and CDR2 is SNEGSKA in the germline V gene (reference sequence). The CDR3 runs to 12 residues. The CDR3 sequence: CSGLWEGGTQYF. The CDR3 DNA sequence: TGCAGCGGCCTTTGGGAGGGGGGGACCCAGTACTTC.

As for this clonotype: This may stem from a read error, because a much larger clone lies one nucleotide away. V usage is TRBV12-3 or TRBV12-4 and J usage is TRBJ2-1, with 10 positions matching TRBD2. The CDR3 spans 17 residues. In nucleotides, the CDR3 is TGTGTCAGCAGTTTACCCTACCTAGCGGGAGCCTACAATGAGCAGTTCTTC. Translating gives CVSSLPYLAGAYNEQFF.

About this clonotype: At one end the junction does not follow the germline gene, possibly because of a read error. J is TRBJ2-7 and V is TRBV11-2; D possibly corresponds to TRBD1 (5 bases). The CDR3 loop spans 16 amino acids. Germline CDR1 is SGHAT and CDR2 is FQNNGV. CDR3 loop: CASCSTDSSPAYEQYF. DNA for the CDR3: TGTGCCAGCTGCTCAACCGACAGTTCCCCCGCCTATGAGCAGTACTTC.

Regarding this clonotype: It is likely a read error, because the conserved phenylalanine at the end of the CDR3 is missing. The chain recombines TRBV5-4 with TRBJ2-3, with 11 nucleotides matching TRBD2. CDR3 length: 15 amino acids. The germline V gene encodes CDR1 SGHNT and CDR2 YYREEE (reference sequence). CDR3 bases: TGTGCAAGCAGCATACGTAGCGGGGGGGCAGATACGCAGTATTTA. Translated, it gives CASSIRSGGADTQYL.

At least ten counts were recorded for this clonotype. The V call is TRBV12-3 or TRBV12-4, the J call TRBJ1-4; no reliable D call. The length of the CDR3 is 12 residues. The V end was cut by 6 bases, the J end by 7 bases, with 9 bases between. CDR3 protein: CASSTRTEKLFF. CDR3 DNA: TGTGCCAGCAGCACCAGGACTGAAAAACTGTTTTTT.

Concerning this clonotype: Relative to the germline gene, one junction end is altered; a read error may explain this. V is TRBV11-2 and J is TRBJ1-2, with TRBD1 identical over 8 bases. Germline V lookup: CDR1 SGHAT, CDR2 FQNNGV. This CDR3 contains 13 residues. Here the CDR3 reads CASSRTGNYDYTF. DNA for the CDR3: TGTGCCAGCAGCAGGACAGGGAACTATGACTACACCTTC.

CDR3 coding DNA: TGTGCCAGCAGCGACAGTTCCTCCTACGAGCAGTACTTC. The encoded protein is CASSDSSSYEQYF. This chain links TRBV5-4 with TRBJ2-7, with a tentative D call TRBD1 (5 bases). The CDR3 is 13 residues long. V gave up 4 bases and J gave up 0 bases, with 8 bases separating them. The germline V gene has CDR1 SGHNT and CDR2 YYREEE (reference sequence). The full variable domain, its missing parts supplied by reference TRBV5-4 and TRBJ2-7, is ETGVTQSPTHLIKTRGQQVTLRCSSQSGHNTVSWYQQALGQGPQFIFQYYREEENGRGNFPPRFSGLQFPNYSSELNVNALELDDSALYLCASSDSSSYEQYFGPGTRLTVT.

Regarding this clonotype: A junction boundary mismatches the germline segment, possibly from a read error. The chain has TRBV7-3 and TRBJ2-1; D unclear. The length of the CDR3 is 16 residues. Germline V CDR1 and CDR2: SGHTA, FQGTGA. The CDR3 region has the DNA TGTGCTAGCAGCTTAACTGTGGGTAGCTCCTTCAATGAGCAGTTCTTC. Its protein is CASSLTVGSSFNEQFF.

Concerning this clonotype: One end of the junction fails to match germline, which may point to a read error. The chain is built from TRBV20-1 and TRBJ2-3; D could derive from TRBD1 or TRBD2 (5 bases each). The CDR3 consists of 18 residues. CDR1 and CDR2 (germline): DFQATT, SNEGSKA (reference sequence). DNA of the CDR3: TGCAGTGCTAGAGATATAGAGCAGGAAGGTCCTGGGGGAGATACACAGTATTTT. Its translation: CSARDIEQEGPGGDTQYF.

This chain uses TRBV5-1 with TRBJ2-3, with D uncertain. The V end lost 6 bases, the J end lost 2 bases, and 13 bases lay between the germline ends. The germline V gene encodes CDR1 SGHRS and CDR2 YFSETQ. This CDR3 comprises 14 residues. The CDR3 loop reads CASKVGGSTDTQYF. The CDR3 DNA reads as TGCGCCAGCAAGGTTGGTGGCTCCACAGATACGCAGTATTTT.

This clonotype has a single count. This could be a read error, since a much larger clone is one nucleotide away. The chain has TRBV20-1 and TRBJ2-3; either TRBD1 or TRBD2 may fit D (6 bases each). CDR3 length equals 14 residues. Germline CDR1 DFQATT, CDR2 SNEGSKA (reference sequence). V dropped 5 bases and J dropped 7 bases, with 19 bases sitting between them. The CDR3 DNA reads as TGCAGTGCTCCGACGATGGGGGGCCTGCATACGCAGTATTTT. Translation gives CSAPTMGGLHTQYF.

V usage is TRBV12-3 or TRBV12-4 and J usage is TRBJ2-1; no clear D. Trimming cost V 6 bases and J 9 bases, with 21 bases left between them. The CDR3 is 15 residues long. The CDR3 region is CASSPPGGGNIEQFF. The CDR3 DNA reads TGTGCCAGCAGCCCCCCAGGTGGCGGAAACATTGAGCAGTTCTTC.

The table lists this clonotype with many counts. The V and J genes are TRBV20-1 and TRBJ2-3; D is possibly TRBD2 (7 bases). V lost 6 bases and J 5 bases, leaving 21 bases between the germline ends. CDR1 and CDR2 from the germline V gene are DFQATT and SNEGSKA (reference sequence). The CDR3 is made up of 15 amino acids. The CDR3 protein is CSARLEGGLRDTQYF. CDR3 nucleotide sequence: TGCAGTGCCAGGCTCGAGGGGGGACTAAGAGATACGCAGTATTTT.

The count of this clonotype is one. A junction end diverges from the germline sequence, so it may reflect a read error. The chain carries TRBV13 and TRBJ2-2, with TRBD1 identical over 10 bases. Germline V gene sequence: CDR1 PRHDT, CDR2 FYEKMQ (reference sequence). The length of the CDR3 is 15 residues. In DNA form, the CDR3 reads TGTGCCAGCAGCTCGGGACAGGGGAACACCGGGGAGCTGTGTTTT. This codes for CASSSGQGNTGELCF.

In the case of this clonotype: The junction differs from germline at one of its ends, possibly a read error. The genes are TRBV28 and TRBJ2-5; D is unresolved. The germline V gene has CDR1 MDHEN and CDR2 SYDVKM. The CDR3 runs 14 residues. The CDR3 bases are TGTGCCAGCAGTCCCCCGGAGACACAAGAGACTCAGTACTTC. The encoded protein is CASSPPETQETQYF.

In the case of this clonotype: The CDR3 ends on some other residue instead of the conserved phenylalanine or tryptophan, so this is likely a read error. The chain employs TRBV20-1 and TRBJ1-2; 8 bases are shared with TRBD1. Germline assignment: CDR1 DFQATT and CDR2 SNEGSKA (reference sequence). The V gene end was trimmed by 1 base and the J gene end by 5 bases; junction bases not matched to a gene: 9. The CDR3 consists of 15 residues. The CDR3 nucleotides are TGCAGTGCTAGAGTTATCGGGACAGGTGGATATGGCTACACCTTA. This codes for CSARVIGTGGYGYTL.

For this clonotype: Germline is not matched at one junction end, which may reflect a read error. The J gene is TRBJ1-2, the V gene TRBV11-3, with unresolved D. The CDR3 runs 14 residues. CDR1 is SGHNT and CDR2 is YENEEA in the germline V gene. Here the CDR3 DNA reads TGTACCAGCAACTTAGGTCCACGAGCTTATGGCTACACCTTC. Amino acids: CTSNLGPRAYGYTF. The full variable domain, its missing parts supplied by reference TRBV11-3 and TRBJ1-2, is EAGVVQSPRYKIIEKKQPVAFWCNPISGHNTLYWYLQNLGQGPELLIRYENEEAVDDSQLPKDRFSAERLKGVDSTLKIQPAELGDSAVYLCTSNLGPRAYGYTFGSGTRLTVV.

In regard to this clonotype: At one end the junction does not follow the germline gene, possibly because of a read error. The chain links TRBV5-4 to TRBJ1-2; 7 nucleotides agree with TRBD1. This CDR3 is built from 15 residues. Germline CDR1 SGHNT, CDR2 YYREEE (reference sequence). CDR3 nucleotide sequence: TGTGCCAGCAGCCCTGGGATAGGGGGCGACTATGGCTATACCTTC. Its protein is CASSPGIGGDYGYTF.

A note on this clonotype: This may come from a read error, since a much larger clone is one base off. This chain joins TRBV20-1 and TRBJ1-2; D is ambiguous. V gave up 7 bases and J gave up 0 bases, with 18 bases separating them. The CDR3 runs 15 residues. CDR1 is DFQATT, CDR2 SNEGSKA, per germline (reference sequence). The CDR3 DNA reads as TGCAGTGTTCGATGGGCGGGAGGAGCTAACTATGGCTACACCTTC. Translated, it gives CSVRWAGGANYGYTF.

This chain joins TRBV6-2 or TRBV6-3 and TRBJ2-1, with D maybe TRBD1 (7 bases). Trimming removed 6 bases at V and 7 bases at J, with 13 bases between. The CDR3 is 13 amino acids. CDR1 is MNHEY and CDR2 is SVGEGT in the germline V gene. CDR3: CASRKTGRNEQFF. The CDR3 nucleotides read TGTGCCAGCAGAAAGACAGGGAGGAATGAGCAGTTCTTC.

There are many counts of this clonotype. The chain has TRBV4-1 and TRBJ1-2; 9 bases align to TRBD1. The CDR3 contains 14 residues. V lost 6 bases and J lost 2; bases outside the gene matches: 4. CDR1 is MGHRA and CDR2 is YSYEKL in the germline V gene. CDR3 nucleotides: TGCGCCAGCAGTCCGGGACAGGGAAACTATGGCTACACCTTC. Its protein is CASSPGQGNYGYTF.

This clonotype has a handful of counts. The V gene is TRBV19, the J gene TRBJ1-3; D is perhaps TRBD1 (5 bases). The CDR3 has 15 residues. Trimming cost V 8 bases and J 4 bases, with 18 bases left between them. Germline values: CDR1 LNHDA, CDR2 SQIVND (reference sequence). CDR3: CASRNPGTPGNTIYF. In DNA form, the CDR3 reads TGTGCCAGTCGAAACCCCGGGACGCCCGGAAACACCATATATTTT.

This clonotype was observed a few times. Germline is not matched at one junction end, which may reflect a read error. The V call is TRBV5-4, the J call TRBJ2-7; D might be TRBD2 (6 bases). Germline assignment: CDR1 SGHNT and CDR2 YYREEE (reference sequence). The CDR3 is made up of 13 amino acids. The CDR3 DNA is TGTGCCAGCAGCATTAGACTAGATTACGAGCAGTACTTT. This translates into CASSIRLDYEQYF.